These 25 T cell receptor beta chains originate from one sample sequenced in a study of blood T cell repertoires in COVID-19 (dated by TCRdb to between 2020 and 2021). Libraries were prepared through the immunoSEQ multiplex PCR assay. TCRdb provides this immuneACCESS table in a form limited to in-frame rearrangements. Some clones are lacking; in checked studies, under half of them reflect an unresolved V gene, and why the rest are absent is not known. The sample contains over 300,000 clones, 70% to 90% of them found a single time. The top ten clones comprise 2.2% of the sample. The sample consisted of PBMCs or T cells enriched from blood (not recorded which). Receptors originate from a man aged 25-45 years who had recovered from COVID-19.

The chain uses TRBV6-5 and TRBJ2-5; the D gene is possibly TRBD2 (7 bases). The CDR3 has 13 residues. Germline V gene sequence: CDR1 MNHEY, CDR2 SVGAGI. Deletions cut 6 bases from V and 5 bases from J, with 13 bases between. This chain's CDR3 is CASSLRGAETQYF. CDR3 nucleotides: TGTGCCAGCAGCCTACGGGGGGCGGAGACCCAGTACTTC.

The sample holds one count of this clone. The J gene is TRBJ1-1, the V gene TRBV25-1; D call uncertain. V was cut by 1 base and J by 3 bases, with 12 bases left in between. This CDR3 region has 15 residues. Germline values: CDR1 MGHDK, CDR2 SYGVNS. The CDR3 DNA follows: TGTGCCAGCAGTGAATCGCGGAAGGTAGACACTGAAGCTTTCTTT. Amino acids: CASSESRKVDTEAFF. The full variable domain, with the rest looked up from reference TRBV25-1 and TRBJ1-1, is EADIYQTPRYLVIGTGKKITLECSQTMGHDKMYWYQQDPGMELHLIHYSYGVNSTEKGDLSSESTVSRIRTEHFPLTLESARPSHTSQYLCASSESRKVDTEAFFGQGTRLTVV.

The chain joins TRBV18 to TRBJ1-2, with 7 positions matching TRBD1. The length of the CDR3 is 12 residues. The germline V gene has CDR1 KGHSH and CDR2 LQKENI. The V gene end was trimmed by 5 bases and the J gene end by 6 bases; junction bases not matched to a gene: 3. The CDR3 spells CASSGTDNGYTF. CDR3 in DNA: TGTGCCAGCTCAGGGACAGACAATGGCTACACCTTC.

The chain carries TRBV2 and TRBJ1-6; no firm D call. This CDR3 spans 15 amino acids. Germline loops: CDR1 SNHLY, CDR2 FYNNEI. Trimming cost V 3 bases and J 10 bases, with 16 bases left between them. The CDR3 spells CASSDWEPQRSPLHF. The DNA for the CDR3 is TGTGCCAGCAGTGATTGGGAGCCCCAGAGGTCACCCCTCCACTTT.

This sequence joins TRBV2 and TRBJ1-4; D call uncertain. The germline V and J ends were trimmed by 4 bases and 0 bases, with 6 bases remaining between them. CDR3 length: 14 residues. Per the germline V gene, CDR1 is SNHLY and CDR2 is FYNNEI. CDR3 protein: CASSADTTNEKLFF. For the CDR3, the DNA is TGTGCCAGCAGTGCAGATACAACTAATGAAAAACTGTTTTTT.

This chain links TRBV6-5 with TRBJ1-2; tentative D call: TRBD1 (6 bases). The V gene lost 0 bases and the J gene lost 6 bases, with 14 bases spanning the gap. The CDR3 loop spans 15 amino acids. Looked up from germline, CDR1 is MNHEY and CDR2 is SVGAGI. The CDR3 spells CASSYSKGGIDGYTF. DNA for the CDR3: TGTGCCAGCAGTTACTCGAAAGGGGGAATAGATGGCTACACCTTC.

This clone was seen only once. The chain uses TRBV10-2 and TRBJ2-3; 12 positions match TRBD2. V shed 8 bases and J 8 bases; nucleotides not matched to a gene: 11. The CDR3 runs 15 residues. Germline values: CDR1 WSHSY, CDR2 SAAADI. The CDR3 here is CASCGASGGAGTQYF. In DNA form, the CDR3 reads TGCGCCAGCTGTGGGGCTAGCGGGGGGGCCGGTACGCAGTATTTT.

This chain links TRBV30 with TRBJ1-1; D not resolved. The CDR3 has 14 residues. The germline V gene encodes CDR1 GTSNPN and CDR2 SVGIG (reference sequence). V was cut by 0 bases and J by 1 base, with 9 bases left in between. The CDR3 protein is CAWSVFPGNTEAFF. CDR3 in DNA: TGTGCCTGGAGTGTATTTCCCGGGAACACTGAAGCTTTCTTT.

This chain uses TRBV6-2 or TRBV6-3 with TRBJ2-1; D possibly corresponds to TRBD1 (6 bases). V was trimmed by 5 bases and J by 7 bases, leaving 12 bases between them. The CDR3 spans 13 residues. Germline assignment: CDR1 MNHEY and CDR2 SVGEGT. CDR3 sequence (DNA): TGTGCCAGCAGTGATGGGGGCAGGAATGAGCAGTTCTTC. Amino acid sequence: CASSDGGRNEQFF.

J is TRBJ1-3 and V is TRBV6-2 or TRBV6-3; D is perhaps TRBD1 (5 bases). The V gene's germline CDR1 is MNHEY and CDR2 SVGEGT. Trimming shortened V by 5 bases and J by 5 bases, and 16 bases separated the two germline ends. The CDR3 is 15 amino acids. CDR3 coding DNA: TGTGCCAGCAGTGCCTCTGGAGGGGCTCGAAACACCATATATTTT. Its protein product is CASSASGGARNTIYF.

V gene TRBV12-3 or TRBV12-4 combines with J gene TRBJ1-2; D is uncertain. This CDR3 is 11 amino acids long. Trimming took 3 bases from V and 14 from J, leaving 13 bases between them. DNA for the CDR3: TGTGCCAGCAGTTTTCGCCGGGATCGGACCTTC. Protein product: CASSFRRDRTF.

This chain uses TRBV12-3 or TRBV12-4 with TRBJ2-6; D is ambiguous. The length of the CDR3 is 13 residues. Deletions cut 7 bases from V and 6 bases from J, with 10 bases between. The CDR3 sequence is CASTRSTANVLTF. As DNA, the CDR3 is TGTGCCAGCACCCGTTCTACGGCCAACGTCCTGACTTTC.

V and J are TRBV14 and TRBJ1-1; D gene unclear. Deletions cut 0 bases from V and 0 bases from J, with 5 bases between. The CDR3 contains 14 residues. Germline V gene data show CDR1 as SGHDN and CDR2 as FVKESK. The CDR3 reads CASSQDRMNTEAFF. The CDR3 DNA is TGTGCCAGCAGCCAAGACAGAATGAACACTGAAGCTTTCTTT.

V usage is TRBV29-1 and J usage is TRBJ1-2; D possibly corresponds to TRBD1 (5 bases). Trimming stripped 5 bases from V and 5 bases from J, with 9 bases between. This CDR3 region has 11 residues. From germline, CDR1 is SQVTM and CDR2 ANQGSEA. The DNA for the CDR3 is TGCAGCGTTCGGGGGAAGTATGGCTACACCTTC. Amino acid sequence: CSVRGKYGYTF.

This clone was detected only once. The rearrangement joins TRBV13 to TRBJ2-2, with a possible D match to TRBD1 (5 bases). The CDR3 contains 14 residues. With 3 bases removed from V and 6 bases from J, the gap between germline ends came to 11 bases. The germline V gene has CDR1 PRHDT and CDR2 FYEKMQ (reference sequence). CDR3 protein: CASSFGAGSGELFF. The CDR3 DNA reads TGTGCCAGCAGCTTCGGTGCAGGGTCCGGGGAGCTGTTTTTT.

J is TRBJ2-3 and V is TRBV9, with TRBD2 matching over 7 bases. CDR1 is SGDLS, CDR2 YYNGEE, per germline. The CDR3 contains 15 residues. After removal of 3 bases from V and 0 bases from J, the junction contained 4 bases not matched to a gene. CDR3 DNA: TGTGCCAGCAGCGCCGGGGGGTCGAGCACAGATACGCAGTATTTT. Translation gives CASSAGGSSTDTQYF.

The CDR3 protein is CATSDQQGVGTDTQYF. The CDR3, as DNA: TGTGCCACCAGTGATCAACAGGGTGTGGGCACAGATACGCAGTATTTT. V usage is TRBV24-1 and J usage is TRBJ2-3, with D maybe TRBD1 (6 bases). This CDR3 has 16 residues. V was cut by 3 bases and J by 1 base, with 13 bases left in between. CDR1 KGHDR and CDR2 SFDVKD come from the germline V gene.

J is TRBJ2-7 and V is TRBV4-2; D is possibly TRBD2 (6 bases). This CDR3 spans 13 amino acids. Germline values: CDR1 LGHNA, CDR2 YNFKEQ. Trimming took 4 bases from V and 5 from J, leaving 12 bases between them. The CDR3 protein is CASSPGGSNEQYF. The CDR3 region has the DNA TGTGCCAGCAGCCCCGGAGGGTCCAACGAGCAGTACTTC.

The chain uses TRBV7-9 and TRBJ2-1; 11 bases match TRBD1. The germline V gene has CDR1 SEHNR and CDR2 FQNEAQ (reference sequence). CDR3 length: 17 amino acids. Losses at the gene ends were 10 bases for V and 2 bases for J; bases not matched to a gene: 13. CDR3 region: CATHRRTGGLTYNEQFF. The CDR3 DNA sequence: TGTGCCACCCACCGGAGGACAGGGGGCTTGACCTACAATGAGCAGTTCTTC.

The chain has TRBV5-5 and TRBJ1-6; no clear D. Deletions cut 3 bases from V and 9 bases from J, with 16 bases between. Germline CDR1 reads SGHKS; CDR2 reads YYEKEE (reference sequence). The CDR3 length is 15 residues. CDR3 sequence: CASSSDFGGGSPLHF. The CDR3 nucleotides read TGTGCCAGCAGCTCGGACTTCGGCGGAGGTTCACCCCTCCACTTT.

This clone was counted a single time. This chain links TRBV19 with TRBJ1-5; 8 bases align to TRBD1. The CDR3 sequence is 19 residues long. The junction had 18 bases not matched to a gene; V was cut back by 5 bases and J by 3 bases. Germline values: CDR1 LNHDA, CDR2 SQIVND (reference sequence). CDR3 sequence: CASSVPGDRRLDINQPQHF. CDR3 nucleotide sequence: TGTGCCAGTAGTGTCCCCGGGGACAGGAGGTTGGATATCAATCAGCCCCAGCATTTT.

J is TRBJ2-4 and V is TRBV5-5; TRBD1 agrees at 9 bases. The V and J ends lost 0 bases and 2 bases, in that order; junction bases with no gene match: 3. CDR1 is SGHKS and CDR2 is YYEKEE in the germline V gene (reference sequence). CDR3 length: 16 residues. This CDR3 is CASSLEQGASKNIQYF. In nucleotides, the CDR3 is TGTGCCAGCAGCTTGGAACAGGGGGCCTCCAAAAACATTCAGTACTTC.

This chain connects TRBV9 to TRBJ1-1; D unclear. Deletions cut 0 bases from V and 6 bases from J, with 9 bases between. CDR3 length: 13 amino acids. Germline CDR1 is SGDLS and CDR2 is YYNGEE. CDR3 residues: CASSVGGNAEAFF. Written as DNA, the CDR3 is TGTGCCAGCAGCGTAGGAGGGAATGCTGAAGCTTTCTTT.

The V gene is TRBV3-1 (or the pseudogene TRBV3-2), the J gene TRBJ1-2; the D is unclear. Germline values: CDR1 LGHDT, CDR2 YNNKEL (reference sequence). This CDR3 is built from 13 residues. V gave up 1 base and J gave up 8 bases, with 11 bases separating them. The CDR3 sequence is CASSQGRLGGYTF. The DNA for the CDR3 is TGTGCCAGCAGCCAAGGCCGCCTCGGGGGCTACACCTTC.

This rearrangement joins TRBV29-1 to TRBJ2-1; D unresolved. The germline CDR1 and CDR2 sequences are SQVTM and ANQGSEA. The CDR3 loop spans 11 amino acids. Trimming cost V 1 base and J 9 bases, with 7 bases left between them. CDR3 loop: CSVEAAIEQFF. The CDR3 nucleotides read TGCAGCGTTGAAGCAGCGATTGAGCAGTTCTTC.